This T cell receptor beta chain emerged from a study of beta chain features in type 1 diabetes. The study's findings and limits: A cDNA-based sequencing approach could over-represent cells with high TCR expression. TCRB repertoires of naive, central memory and Treg cells appeared more similar among patients than among healthy donors. Any HLA-type effect on TCRB rearrangement remained unresolved here.

V lost 7 bases and J lost 0, with 9 bases in between. This CDR3 contains 12 residues. Per germline, CDR1 SQVTM and CDR2 ANQGSEA. This clone appeared a few times. What it binds is unknown. Sequencing targeted expressed TCRB transcripts, as all isolated RNA had been reverse transcribed. TCRdb's table, derived via immunoSEQ multiplex PCR, lists solely in-frame clones and lacks some. Seen here are about half a million clones, 30% observed once, and the top ten hold roughly 0.066%. The J gene is TRBJ1-1, the V gene TRBV29-1; possibly TRBD1 for D (6 bases). Material: naive CD4+ T cells from blood. The origin of this receptor is a man in his late teens or twenties in good health. The CDR3 region is CSGQVMNTEAFF. Written as DNA, the CDR3 is TGCAGCGGACAGGTAATGAACACTGAAGCTTTCTTT.